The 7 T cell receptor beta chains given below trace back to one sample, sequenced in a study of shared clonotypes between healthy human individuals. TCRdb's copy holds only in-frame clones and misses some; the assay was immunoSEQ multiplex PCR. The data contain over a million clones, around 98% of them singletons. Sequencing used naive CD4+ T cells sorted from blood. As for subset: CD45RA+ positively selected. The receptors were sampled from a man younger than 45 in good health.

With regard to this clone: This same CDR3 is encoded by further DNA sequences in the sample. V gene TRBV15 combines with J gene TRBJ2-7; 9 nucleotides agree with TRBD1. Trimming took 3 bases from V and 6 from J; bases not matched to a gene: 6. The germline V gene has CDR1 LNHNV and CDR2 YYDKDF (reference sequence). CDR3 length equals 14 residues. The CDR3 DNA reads TGTGCCACCAGCAGGGACAGGGGCAGATTCGAGCAGTACTTC. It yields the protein CATSRDRGRFEQYF.

This CDR3 is CANSYRVYSNQPQHF. For the CDR3, the DNA is TGCGCCAACAGCTACAGGGTCTATAGCAATCAGCCCCAGCATTTT. The rearrangement uses TRBV10-1 and TRBJ1-5; a possible D gene is TRBD1 (6 bases). This CDR3 is 15 amino acids long. CDR1 and CDR2 from the germline V gene are WNHNN and SYGVQD (reference sequence). V was cut by 10 bases and J by 0 bases, with 16 bases left in between.

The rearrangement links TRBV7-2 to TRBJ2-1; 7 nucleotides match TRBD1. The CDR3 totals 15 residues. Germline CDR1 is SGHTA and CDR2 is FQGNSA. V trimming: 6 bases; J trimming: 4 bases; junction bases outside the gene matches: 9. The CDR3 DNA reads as TGTGCCAGCAGGAAACGGACAGGAGGATACAATGAGCAGTTCTTC. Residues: CASRKRTGGYNEQFF.

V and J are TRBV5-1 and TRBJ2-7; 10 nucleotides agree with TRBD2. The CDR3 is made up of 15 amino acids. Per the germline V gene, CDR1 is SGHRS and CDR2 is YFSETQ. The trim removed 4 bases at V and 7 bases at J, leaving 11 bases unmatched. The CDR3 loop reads CASSLGLADYLEQYF. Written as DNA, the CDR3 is TGCGCCAGCAGCCTAGGACTAGCGGATTATTTGGAGCAGTACTTC.

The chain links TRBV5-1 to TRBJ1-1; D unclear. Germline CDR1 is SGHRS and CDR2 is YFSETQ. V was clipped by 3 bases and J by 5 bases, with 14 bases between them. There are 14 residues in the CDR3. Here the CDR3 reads CASSSLGSETEAFF. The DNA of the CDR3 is TGCGCCAGCAGCTCTTTGGGGTCGGAGACTGAAGCTTTCTTT.

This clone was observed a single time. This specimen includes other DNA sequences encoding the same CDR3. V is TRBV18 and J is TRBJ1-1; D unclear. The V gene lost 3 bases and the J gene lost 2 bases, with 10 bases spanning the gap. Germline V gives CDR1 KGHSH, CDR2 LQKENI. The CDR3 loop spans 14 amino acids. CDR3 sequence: CASSPLGSNTEAFF. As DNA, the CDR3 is TGTGCCAGCTCACCCCTTGGCAGTAACACTGAAGCTTTCTTT.

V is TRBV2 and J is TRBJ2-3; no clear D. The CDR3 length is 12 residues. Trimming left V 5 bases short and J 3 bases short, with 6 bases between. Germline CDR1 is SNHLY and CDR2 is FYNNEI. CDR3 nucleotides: TGTGCCAGCAGTAGTCTGACAGATACGCAGTATTTT. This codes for CASSSLTDTQYF.